The present T cell receptor (beta chain) was sequenced within a study of cytomegalovirus exposure and HLA in healthy donors listed by TCRdb under 2017. Describing the broader study: An earlier analysis of 587 of the donors reported 276 Gb of sequence data and 90 million to 120 million unique TCR beta sequences obtained from around 170 million T cells. An early release covering about 600 HLA-typed donors comprised about 320 gigabases of sequencing data and 85 million or so unique TCR sequences. Of the approximately 400 genotyped donors, over 65% fell in the genetic ancestry cluster associated with self-reported Caucasian donors. The study aimed to test whether cataloging public T cell receptors could reveal signatures of past pathogen exposure. The study profiled the T cell repertoires of 500 to 800 subjects by immunosequencing and related them to cytomegalovirus serostatus. A separate validation cohort of roughly 120 different subjects was used in addition to the 666-subject first cohort. High-throughput TCR immunosequencing, statistical association of individual TCRs with disease status, and machine learning were combined to predict cytomegalovirus infection status. A later analysis re-examined previously published TCR beta repertoires from around 670 donors and added high-resolution HLA genotyping to investigate patterns of TCR occurrence. The later analysis used no new phenotypic data to find candidate immune exposures, relying instead on TCR beta sequences and their occurrence across donors. To decide whether each TCR beta V gene segment behaved as functional or pseudogenic, an earlier analysis of 587 of the donors relied on high-throughput TCR beta sequencing. Donor age, sex, ethnicity and CMV serostatus were compiled alongside the repertoire data. In a later genetic analysis, genome-wide SNP genotypes for about 55% of the roughly 700 donors were used, and that subset was treated as a discovery cohort. All discovery cohort repertoires had been generated on a single sequencing platform. Class I and class II HLA loci were covered by the typing at four-digit resolution. Typing coverage varied by locus: about 620-640 donors for A, B, C, DRB1 and DQB1; under 550 for DQA1; 600 to 610 for DPA1; roughly 450 for DPB1. Because of strong linkage in the cohort, roughly five DR-DQ haplotypes were treated as single units for association and clustering. On average, over 200,000 unique TCR beta nucleotide sequences were sequenced per donor among a few hundred genotyped donors of the cohort, with roughly a sixth of those sequences being non-productive.

For this clone: The antigen this receptor binds is unknown. Per-nucleotide qualities are absent, and no much larger clonotype sits a single base away.

The investigation overall reported the following: Most TCR sequences were observed very rarely across donors, whereas some public TCRs were present in many individuals. A further reported finding was that TCR beta sequences accurately predicted the HLA-A and HLA-B alleles for most subjects in the first cohort. Linkage disequilibrium might explain the correlated functional status among segregating V segments, but an unknown experimental factor could not be ruled out. Because counts were too low, seventeen rarely observed V segments, including chromosome 9 orphons, were left out of the earlier analysis of 587 of the donors. According to a later analysis, most CMV-associated TCR beta chains appeared to be HLA-restricted, and the HLA associations seemed to be driven largely by CMV exposure. CMV serostatus was the only immune exposure information available for the cohort. A cluster of highly shared sequence variants was judged likely to be a technical artifact of the sequencing pipeline. According to a later genetic analysis, donors in an Asian-associated ancestry cluster had fewer N-insertions in productive TCRs than the approximately 700-donor mean. According to a later analysis, parvovirus B19, influenza, CMV and Epstein-Barr virus appeared linked to several top co-occurrence clusters. In vitro tests confirmed that a few of the cytomegalovirus-associated TCR beta chains recognize cytomegalovirus antigens. V-gene and J-gene trimming of TCR beta chains was associated with a missense DCLRE1C variant in a later genetic analysis, and the association was replicated in an independent cohort. Sequencing depth was assumed to be roughly uniform across donors in the presence/absence analyses, though that assumption may not hold. Because some donors lacked HLA typing at each locus, the association tests relied only on the typed subset. The authors suggested that the approach could potentially be generalized to other disease states and immunological phenotypes. Specific HLA alleles were associated with around 18,000 TCR beta sequences at a false discovery rate of 0.05 in a later analysis. In a later analysis, HLA-associated TCR beta chains were found to be more clonally expanded and to have lower generation probabilities than equally common non-associated chains. A later analysis found that TCR association rates varied across HLA loci, with DRB1 alleles showing the most associated TCRs and HLA-C alleles the fewest. The classifier was reported to diagnose cytomegalovirus status with high specificity and sensitivity in both the original and validation cohorts. Broadly in line with IMGT annotations, most TCR beta V segments showed up in productive rearrangements about 87% or about 30% of the time in an earlier analysis of about 500 of the donors. A total of 164 TCR beta chains were listed by the study as associated with cytomegalovirus. Strong co-occurrence of HLA alleles, especially DR and DQ, made assigning TCR associations to individual alleles difficult. The cohort was sequenced for TCR beta chains only, and without alpha or paired-chain data the features that could be detected were limited. Some IMGT-functional V segments, including TRBV6-2 and TRBV6-3, could not be distinguished by the 87-base-pair reads and were therefore excluded.

Receptors were amplified or captured by the immunoSEQ multiplex PCR assay. For the multiplex PCR, a mixture combining 60 forward primers for TCR Vbeta segments and 13 reverse primers for TCR Jbeta segments was used. The CDR3 region of rearranged TCR beta genes was amplified from genomic DNA with a multiplex PCR assay. On the Illumina HiSeq System, the amplified TCR beta libraries were sequenced as 87-base-pair reads. On the study's bioinformatics: In a later analysis, approximately 74 million unique TCR beta chains were counted across the roughly 610 repertoires, and approximately 9.9 million of these chains were shared by at least two donors. To remove PCR and sequencing errors, raw reads were error-corrected and collapsed into unique sequences using a nearest-neighbor algorithm that merged closely related sequences. Alignment of CDR3 sequences to IMGT reference sequences was used to assign V, D and J gene segments. For a sequence to be retained, a match of at least six nucleotides was required to both a V gene segment and a J gene segment. Rearrangements were classified as productive when the CDR3 lacked stop codons and remained in frame with V and J, and all other rearrangements were classified as non-productive. Following IMGT convention, CDR3 was defined as the stretch from the second conserved V-encoded cysteine up to the conserved J-encoded phenylalanine. Sequences without an unambiguous match to a single V gene segment were excluded from the earlier analysis of about 630 of the donors. In an earlier analysis of about 590 of the donors, a V segment was called functional when productive rearrangements were above 56.7%, and segregating when the standard deviation between donors exceeded 5%. A statistical classification framework was built for diagnosing cytomegalovirus status from the catalog of TCR beta chain sequences. A later analysis assigned V and J genes by comparing TCR nucleotide sequences with IMGT/GENE-DB human TR gene sequences. Using the TCRdist pipeline, a later analysis assigned CDR3 sequences along with most-parsimonious VDJ recombination scenarios. A later analysis defined each TCR beta chain by its CDR3 amino acid sequence plus V-gene family, and excluded reads lacking a unique V-gene family. A later analysis removed roughly 590 highly shared, low-generation-probability nucleotide sequences to deal with suspected cross-contamination and a sequencing artifact. In a later analysis, a clonal expansion index was calculated for each public chain from normalized within-repertoire ranks of inferred template counts. In a later analysis, generation probabilities were computed using a VDJ recombination model fitted to out-of-frame rearrangements, and the results were checked against IGoR. In a later analysis, TCR-TCR, TCR-HLA and TCR-CMV co-occurrence was scored with hypergeometric tests, and a repertoire-size bias correction was applied to TCR pairs. To estimate false discovery rates, a later analysis permuted the HLA or CMV assignments 20 times. In a later analysis, co-occurring TCRs were grouped with DBSCAN, and TCRdist sequence similarity was added when clustering was performed within HLA-allele-positive subsets. For co-occurrence clustering, repertoires with fewer than 30,000 or more than 120,000 public chains were excluded, along with four to six repertoires with anomalous nucleotide sharing. The table comes from immuneACCESS by way of TCRdb, which keeps in-frame sequences with V and J called. Part of the clones is missing from these tables; in studies checked, under half for an unresolved V gene and the rest for unknown reasons. That table is the source of V, J and clone size, and D and trimming were worked out from the DNA. Across this sample there are 130,000 to 150,000 clones, with approximately 79% seen only once. The ten most abundant clones make up roughly 6.7% of the sample.

Trimming at the junction amounts to 0 bases on V and 1 base on J, and the germline ends lie 16 bases apart. Reading the germline V gene gives CDR1 SGHRS and CDR2 YFSETQ. Its CDR3 holds 17 amino acids, cysteine through phenylalanine. The entry retains the CDR3 DNA only, 51 bases that are in frame from base 1. The cohort was made up of 666 healthy bone marrow donors. Cohort members were all nominally healthy when sampled, although unrecorded immune exposures were likely present. The donor was CMV seropositive and belonged to the group of around 300 seropositive cohort members. A peripheral blood sample was collected from each donor, and TCR beta sequencing was performed on peripheral blood mononuclear cells. Genomic DNA extraction from the blood cell samples was performed with the Qiagen DNeasy Blood Extraction Kit.

Material: PBMCs. The chain is encoded by TRBV5-1 joined to TRBJ1-1; TRBD1 is a weak D gene call, 6 bases matching. This sequence was found in a woman between 40 and 50 years old in good health and CMV-seropositive. CDR3 region: CASSLGGGQRRNTEAFF. The nucleotide sequence is TGCGCCAGCAGCTTGGGAGGGGGTCAGCGACGGAACACTGAAGCTTTCTTT.